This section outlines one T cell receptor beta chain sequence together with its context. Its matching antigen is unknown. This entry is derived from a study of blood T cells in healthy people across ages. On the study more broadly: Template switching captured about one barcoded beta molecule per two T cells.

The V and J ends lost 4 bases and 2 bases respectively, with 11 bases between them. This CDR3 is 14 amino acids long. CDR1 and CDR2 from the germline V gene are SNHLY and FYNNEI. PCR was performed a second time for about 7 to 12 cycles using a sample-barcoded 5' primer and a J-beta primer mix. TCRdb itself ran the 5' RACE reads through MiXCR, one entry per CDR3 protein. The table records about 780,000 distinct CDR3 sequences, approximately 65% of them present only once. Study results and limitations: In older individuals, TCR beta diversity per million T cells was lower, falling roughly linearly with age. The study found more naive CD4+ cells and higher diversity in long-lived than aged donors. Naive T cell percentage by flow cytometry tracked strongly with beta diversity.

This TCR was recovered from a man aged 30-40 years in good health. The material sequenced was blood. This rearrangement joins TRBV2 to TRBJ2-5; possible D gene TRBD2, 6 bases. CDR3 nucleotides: TGTGCCAGCAGTGGGAATAGCGGACAAGAGACCCAGTACTTC. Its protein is CASSGNSGQETQYF.